The 31 T cell receptor beta chains below were found in one sample sequenced in a study of beta chain features in type 1 diabetes. As every portion of the isolated RNA was reverse transcribed, the sequencing read expressed TCRB transcripts. Assay: immunoSEQ multiplex PCR; the TCRdb copy retains only in-frame clones and omits some. The repertoire has over 700,000 clones, roughly a sixth of them found once; the top ten carry 0.02% to 0.025%. Sequences were obtained from naive CD4+ T cells from blood. The receptors shown here come from a woman aged 18-29 years in good health.

This clone was detected many times. The chain joins TRBV14 to TRBJ1-1; perhaps TRBD1 as D (6 bases). This CDR3 has 13 amino acids. The V end was cut by 10 bases, the J end by 1 base, with 13 bases between. Germline loops: CDR1 SGHDN, CDR2 FVKESK. The CDR3 DNA reads TGTGCCACCACGGGACAAGGGAACACTGAAGCTTTCTTT. Amino acids: CATTGQGNTEAFF. Together with reference TRBV14 and TRBJ1-1, the CDR3 gives the full variable domain: EAGVTQFPSHSVIEKGQTVTLRCDPISGHDNLYWYRRVMGKEIKFLLHFVKESKQDESGMPNNRFLAERTGGTYSTLKVQPAELEDSGVYFCATTGQGNTEAFFGQGTRLTVV.

J is TRBJ2-1 and V is TRBV4-1, with no clear D. The CDR3 spans 13 residues. The germline V gene encodes CDR1 MGHRA and CDR2 YSYEKL. V gave up 0 bases and J gave up 11 bases, with 11 bases separating them. The chain's CDR3 is CASSQERQLQQFF. The CDR3 coding sequence is TGCGCCAGCAGCCAAGAGAGGCAGCTCCAGCAGTTCTTC.

This clone was detected a few times. The rearrangement links TRBV7-3 to TRBJ2-2; D unclear. V lost 0 bases and J 7 bases, leaving 9 bases between the germline ends. The CDR3 is 14 residues long. In germline, CDR1 is SGHTA, CDR2 FQGTGA. The CDR3 is CASSLTLSDGELFF. CDR3 nucleotides: TGTGCCAGCAGCTTAACACTCTCAGACGGGGAGCTGTTTTTT.

The J gene is TRBJ2-7, the V gene TRBV10-3, with a weak D call TRBD1 (6 bases). CDR1 is ENHRY, CDR2 SYGVKD, per germline. V shed 4 bases and J shed 4 bases, with 14 bases lying between them. The CDR3 extends over 14 amino acids. The CDR3 region is CAISVRGQSYEQYF. The CDR3 DNA sequence: TGTGCCATCAGTGTGCGCGGACAGAGTTACGAGCAGTACTTC.

The table lists this clone with a few counts. This rearrangement joins TRBV4-3 to TRBJ2-5; D possibly corresponds to TRBD1 (5 bases). The J call may be mistaken, given a closer DNA end match to TRBJ2-7. Germline V gives CDR1 LGHNA, CDR2 YSLEER. The CDR3 spans 14 residues. The CDR3 bases are TGCGCCAGCAGCCAAGCAAAGGGGAACTACGAGCAGTACTTC. It translates to CASSQAKGNYEQYF.

The chain couples TRBV6-5 to TRBJ2-1; D assignment may be TRBD1 or TRBD2 (5 bases each). The germline V gene encodes CDR1 MNHEY and CDR2 SVGAGI. Trimming stripped 8 bases from V and 4 bases from J, with 9 bases between. There are 12 residues in the CDR3. CDR3 nucleotides: TGTGCCAGCGGTGGGGGTTACAATGAGCAGTTCTTC. The encoded protein is CASGGGYNEQFF.

The chain links TRBV7-8 to TRBJ2-1; 11 nucleotides align to TRBD2. The length of the CDR3 is 17 residues. Germline CDR1 is SGHVS and CDR2 is FQNEAQ. V lost 2 bases and J lost 4; bases outside the gene matches: 7. The CDR3 region has the DNA TGTGCCAGCAGCTTACGCCCCGGGACTAGCGGTTACAATGAGCAGTTCTTC. Residues: CASSLRPGTSGYNEQFF.

This clone occurred a few times. The chain carries TRBV7-9 and TRBJ2-1; D is unclear. CDR3 length: 18 residues. V lost 0 bases to trimming and J lost 7 bases, with 22 bases between them. CDR1 is SEHNR and CDR2 is FQNEAQ in the germline V gene (reference sequence). The CDR3 bases are TGTGCCAGCAGCTTAGCCAGCGCGGCAGGCGTCTGGGGTAATGAGCAGTTCTTC. It specifies CASSLASAAGVWGNEQFF.

The rearrangement uses TRBV29-1 and TRBJ2-5, with 8 nucleotides matching TRBD2. V lost 5 bases to trimming and J lost 2 bases; unmatched junction nucleotides: 4. The CDR3 length is 13 residues. Germline lookup yields CDR1 SQVTM and CDR2 ANQGSEA. CDR3 bases: TGCAGCGTTTCCGGGACTAGGCAAGAGACCCAGTACTTC. Amino acid sequence: CSVSGTRQETQYF.

This clone has more than one count but fewer than ten. Other DNA sequences in the same sample also yield this CDR3. V gene TRBV5-1 combines with J gene TRBJ1-5; unclear D gene. Between the trimmed V and J ends, which lost 0 bases and 4 bases, there was a span of 5 bases. Germline-derived CDR1 and CDR2 are SGHRS and YFSETQ. The CDR3 has 13 residues. This CDR3 reads CASSLGSNQPQHF. Here the CDR3 DNA reads TGCGCCAGCAGCTTGGGGTCGAATCAGCCCCAGCATTTT.

A few counts support this clone. The rearrangement joins TRBV29-1 to TRBJ2-7; 10 bases are shared with TRBD1. The CDR3 is 13 residues long. V shed 5 bases, J shed 3 bases, and the junction held 4 bases outside the gene matches. Germline CDR1 and CDR2: SQVTM and ANQGSEA. The CDR3 DNA reads TGCAGCGTTTGCCGGGACAGGGGCTACGAGCAGTACTTC. It yields the protein CSVCRDRGYEQYF.

V is TRBV7-9 and J is TRBJ1-1; D remains ambiguous. This CDR3 has 16 residues. Per the germline V gene, CDR1 is SEHNR and CDR2 is FQNEAQ (reference sequence). The germline V and J ends were trimmed by 2 bases and 1 base, with 14 bases remaining between them. CDR3: CASSLPIQLGNTEAFF. The CDR3 bases are TGTGCCAGCAGCTTACCTATACAACTGGGGAACACTGAAGCTTTCTTT.

This clone has only a few counts. The chain links TRBV19 to TRBJ2-3, with 9 bases that match TRBD2. The CDR3 covers 19 residues. With V trimmed by 1 base and J by 0 bases, 11 bases remained unmatched. Germline lookup yields CDR1 LNHDA and CDR2 SQIVND (reference sequence). The CDR3 loop is CASSIAASRLAGSTDTQYF. The CDR3 DNA sequence: TGTGCCAGTAGTATAGCGGCCTCTAGGCTAGCGGGGAGCACAGATACGCAGTATTTT.

This clone was recorded a few times. V and J are TRBV6-5 and TRBJ2-7, with a weak D call TRBD2 (7 bases). The CDR3 contains 15 residues. CDR1 is MNHEY and CDR2 is SVGAGI in the germline V gene. V gave up 1 base and J gave up 3 bases, with 13 bases separating them. The CDR3 is CASSYLEGEGYEQYF. CDR3 sequence (DNA): TGTGCCAGCAGTTACTTGGAGGGGGAGGGCTACGAGCAGTACTTC.

This clone was seen a few times. V gene TRBV28 combines with J gene TRBJ2-1; D could derive from TRBD1 or TRBD2 (7 bases each). CDR3 size: 15 residues. Germline values: CDR1 MDHEN, CDR2 SYDVKM. Trimming cost V 10 bases and J 7 bases, with 23 bases left between them. This CDR3 reads CATDVQGQGGNEQFF. For the CDR3, the DNA is TGTGCCACCGACGTCCAGGGGCAGGGGGGGAATGAGCAGTTCTTC.

As DNA, the CDR3 is TGTGCCAGCAGTTTATCACCTTTTGCCGGAGGCAAAGCTTTCTTT. Amino acid sequence: CASSLSPFAGGKAFF. The chain combines TRBV27 with TRBJ1-1; D is uncertain. CDR3 length: 15 residues. V lost 0 bases and J lost 9, with 17 bases in between. Germline CDR1 is MNHEY and CDR2 is SMNVEV (reference sequence).

Regarding this clone: The junction departs from germline at one end; a sequencing error may be responsible. The gene calls are TRBV7-7 and TRBJ2-1; the match to TRBD2 covers 9 bases. The CDR3 length is 17 residues. The germline V gene has CDR1 SSHAT and CDR2 FNYEAQ (reference sequence). The CDR3 reads CASSFTRASGIRSGQFF. CDR3 nucleotide sequence: TGTGCTAGCAGCTTTACAAGGGCTAGCGGGATAAGGTCGGGGCAGTTCTTC. The complete variable domain, with remaining parts taken from reference TRBV7-7 and TRBJ2-1, reads GAGVSQSPRYKVTKRGQDVTLRCDPISSHATLYWYQQALGQGPEFLTYFNYEAQPDKSGLPSDRFSAERPEGSISTLTIQRTEQRDSAMYRCASSFTRASGIRSGQFFGPGTRLTVL.

The chain carries TRBV5-8 and TRBJ1-1, with D unclear. V was shortened by 0 bases and J by 1 base, with 4 bases between the two germline ends. Germline CDR1 is SGHTS and CDR2 is YDEGEE. The CDR3 is 13 amino acids. The CDR3 is CASSLATNTEAFF. CDR3 sequence (DNA): TGTGCCAGCAGCTTGGCAACGAACACTGAAGCTTTCTTT.

CDR3: CASATGPLGKLFF. The CDR3 DNA sequence: TGTGCCAGCGCGACAGGGCCGTTAGGGAAACTGTTTTTT. The chain carries TRBV28 and TRBJ1-4; 7 nucleotides line up with TRBD1. J was trimmed by 11 bases and V by 8 bases; bases with no gene match: 11. CDR3 length: 13 residues. In germline, CDR1 is MDHEN, CDR2 SYDVKM.

V gene TRBV9 combines with J gene TRBJ2-2, with TRBD2 matching over 13 bases. The germline V gene has CDR1 SGDLS and CDR2 YYNGEE. J lost 7 bases, V lost 4 bases, and 4 bases had no gene match. CDR3 length: 15 amino acids. CDR3 region: CASSPRTSGSGELFF. DNA of the CDR3: TGTGCCAGCAGCCCCCGGACTAGCGGGAGCGGGGAGCTGTTTTTT. Combining the CDR3 with reference TRBV9 and TRBJ2-2 gives the whole variable domain DSGVTQTPKHLITATGQRVTLRCSPRSGDLSVYWYQQSLDQGLQFLIQYYNGEERAKGNILERFSAQQFPDLHSELNLSSLELGDSALYFCASSPRTSGSGELFFGEGSRLTVL.

This clone was counted only a few times. The chain carries TRBV7-3 and TRBJ2-2; 12 bases map to TRBD2. CDR1 SGHTA and CDR2 FQGTGA come from the germline V gene. CDR3 length equals 18 residues. V shed 5 bases, J shed 9 bases, and the junction held 16 bases outside the gene matches. The CDR3 DNA reads as TGTGCCAGCAGCCCCAAACTAGCGGGAGGCAACCGCGCCCGGGAGCTGTTTTTT. Encoded protein: CASSPKLAGGNRARELFF.

The chain couples TRBV6-5 to TRBJ1-1; D ambiguous. Germline V gene data show CDR1 as MNHEY and CDR2 as SVGAGI. CDR3 length: 14 residues. Trimming took 9 bases from V and 0 from J, leaving 14 bases between them. CDR3 loop: CASSSGYMNTEAFF. CDR3 nucleotides: TGTGCCAGTTCATCGGGCTACATGAACACTGAAGCTTTCTTT.

This sequence joins TRBV7-2 and TRBJ2-1; D remains unclear. This CDR3 is 12 amino acids long. Germline V gives CDR1 SGHTA, CDR2 FQGNSA. V was cut by 2 bases and J by 9 bases, with 8 bases left in between. The CDR3 DNA reads as TGTGCCAGCAGCTTAATCACGAGTGAGCAGTTCTTC. Translated: CASSLITSEQFF. The full variable domain, in which reference TRBV7-2 and TRBJ2-1 provide the parts outside the CDR3, is GAGVSQSPSNKVTEKGKDVELRCDPISGHTALYWYRQSLGQGLEFLIYFQGNSAPDKSGLPSDRFSAERTGGSVSTLTIQRTQQEDSAVYLCASSLITSEQFFGPGTRLTVL.

This clone was picked up a small number of times. The J gene is TRBJ2-7, the V gene TRBV7-3, with D possibly called TRBD1 or TRBD2 (6 bases each). Per germline, CDR1 SGHTA and CDR2 FQGTGA. This CDR3 comprises 14 residues. Trimming removed 5 bases at V and 7 bases at J, with 18 bases between. The CDR3 DNA is TGTGCCAGCAGCCTCAAGGGGGGAATGCTAGAGCAGTACTTC. This codes for CASSLKGGMLEQYF.

This clone has a handful of counts. The chain carries TRBV5-4 and TRBJ2-1, with 7 bases identical to TRBD2. CDR3 size: 16 residues. V shed 2 bases and J 6 bases; nucleotides not matched to a gene: 11. Germline V CDR1 and CDR2: SGHNT, YYREEE (reference sequence). CDR3 DNA: TGTGCCAGCAGCTTTGGCAGCGGGATTGGCCTCAATGAGCAGTTCTTC. Translated, it gives CASSFGSGIGLNEQFF.

The CDR3 sequence is CASSLGVANEKLFF. The DNA for the CDR3 is TGTGCCAGCAGCTTGGGGGTTGCGAATGAAAAACTGTTTTTT. The V and J genes are TRBV5-6 and TRBJ1-4; D is undetermined. Germline assignment: CDR1 SGHDT and CDR2 YYEEEE. With 0 bases removed from V and 5 bases from J, the gap between germline ends came to 8 bases. The CDR3 extends over 14 amino acids.

V is TRBV5-4 and J is TRBJ2-5, with D possibly TRBD2 on 5 matching bases. The CDR3 has 16 amino acids. Germline V gene lookup returns CDR1 SGHNT and CDR2 YYREEE (reference sequence). V was trimmed by 4 bases and J by 5 bases, leaving 21 bases between them. The CDR3 DNA reads as TGTGCCAGCAGCCCCCGCGAGGGATTGAGCTATGAGACCCAGTACTTC. The encoded protein is CASSPREGLSYETQYF.

This clone was seen a few times. V is TRBV19 and J is TRBJ2-1; 7 bases fit TRBD2. The junction had 9 bases not matched to a gene; V was cut back by 0 bases and J by 7 bases. CDR3 length: 16 amino acids. From germline, CDR1 is LNHDA and CDR2 SQIVND (reference sequence). The CDR3 sequence: CASSIDKASGNNEQFF. The CDR3 DNA reads as TGTGCCAGTAGTATAGATAAGGCTAGCGGTAATAATGAGCAGTTCTTC. Variable domain in full (rest from reference TRBV19 and TRBJ2-1): DGGITQSPKYLFRKEGQNVTLSCEQNLNHDAMYWYRQDPGQGLRLIYYSQIVNDFQKGDIAEGYSVSREKKESFPLTVTSAQKNPTAFYLCASSIDKASGNNEQFFGPGTRLTVL.

This clone was observed a handful of times. V is TRBV7-9 and J is TRBJ2-5, with D perhaps TRBD2 (7 bases). The germline V and J ends were trimmed by 6 bases and 4 bases, with 18 bases remaining between them. Germline V gene lookup returns CDR1 SEHNR and CDR2 FQNEAQ (reference sequence). This CDR3 is built from 15 residues. The CDR3 loop is CASSSARGGGETQYF. DNA of the CDR3: TGTGCCAGCAGTTCCGCCAGGGGAGGGGGAGAGACCCAGTACTTC.

There are a few counts of this clone. The chain uses TRBV10-2 and TRBJ2-3, with 8 bases lining up with TRBD2. Trimming took 6 bases from V and 2 from J; bases not matched to a gene: 10. There are 16 residues in the CDR3. The V gene's germline CDR1 is WSHSY and CDR2 SAAADI. CDR3 DNA: TGCGCCAGCAGACGGGCAGCACTAGCGGACACAGATACGCAGTATTTT. It is translated as CASRRAALADTDTQYF.

This clone was seen only a few times. The chain links TRBV7-3 to TRBJ1-1; D might be TRBD1 (6 bases). CDR1 SGHTA and CDR2 FQGTGA come from the germline V gene. The CDR3 length is 14 residues. V shed 5 bases and J shed 0 bases, with 10 bases lying between them. CDR3 sequence (DNA): TGTGCCAGCAGCCCGGGGGCTTTGAACACTGAAGCTTTCTTT. Its protein product is CASSPGALNTEAFF.